Shown below are 8 T cell receptor beta chains from a single sample sequenced in a study of blood T cell repertoires in COVID-19. Generated by immunoSEQ multiplex PCR, the TCRdb table keeps only in-frame clones and is missing some. The table records around 290,000 clones, 88% of them present only once. Sequencing was done on a sample of PBMCs or T cells enriched from blood (not recorded which). Receptor source: a woman aged 25 to 45 who had recovered from COVID-19.

The V gene is TRBV5-1, the J gene TRBJ1-6; D may be TRBD1 (6 bases). The CDR3 has 16 residues. Per the germline V gene, CDR1 is SGHRS and CDR2 is YFSETQ. V dropped 5 bases and J dropped 7 bases, with 19 bases sitting between them. The CDR3 spells CASRTIDRFRNSPLHF. In DNA, the CDR3 is TGCGCCAGCAGAACCATTGACAGGTTTCGGAATTCACCCCTCCACTTT.

The rearrangement links TRBV9 to TRBJ2-1, with D hard to call. The CDR3 is 12 residues long. Trimming removed 3 bases at V and 10 bases at J, with 11 bases between. Germline assignment: CDR1 SGDLS and CDR2 YYNGEE. CDR3 nucleotides: TGTGCCAGCAGCGCTGGGCCGCAAGAGCAGTTCTTC. Translating it yields CASSAGPQEQFF.

The chain joins TRBV2 to TRBJ2-3; TRBD2 matches 11 bases. CDR3 length: 16 residues. Trimming removed 8 bases from V and 10 bases from J; junction bases left unmatched: 17. Germline-derived CDR1 and CDR2 are SNHLY and FYNNEI. In nucleotides, the CDR3 is TGTGCCAGCCACACCGAGACTATAACTAGCGGGGGCCCGCAGTATTTT. Its translation is CASHTETITSGGPQYF.

The chain links TRBV7-2 to TRBJ2-1, with TRBD2 as a possible D gene (6 bases). Trimming took off 10 bases at V and 0 bases at J, with 10 bases between the two ends. Germline lookup yields CDR1 SGHTA and CDR2 FQGNSA. This CDR3 is 13 amino acids long. CDR3 residues: CATAGSSYNEQFF. As DNA, the CDR3 is TGTGCCACGGCGGGGAGCTCCTACAATGAGCAGTTCTTC.

The chain combines TRBV14 with TRBJ2-1; the D is unclear. This CDR3 is built from 12 residues. Between the trimmed V and J ends, which lost 4 bases and 3 bases, there was a span of 4 bases. Germline lookup yields CDR1 SGHDN and CDR2 FVKESK. For the CDR3, the DNA is TGTGCCAGCAGCCGTATCTACAATGAGCAGTTCTTC. Amino acid sequence: CASSRIYNEQFF.

For the CDR3, the DNA is TGTGCCAGCAGCGCCGGGAGGGCTCGGCGCGGCTACACCTTC. It specifies CASSAGRARRGYTF. The rearrangement links TRBV27 to TRBJ1-2; D ambiguous. This CDR3 spans 14 amino acids. Per germline, CDR1 MNHEY and CDR2 SMNVEV (reference sequence). The ends were cut back, 6 bases at V and 8 bases at J, with 19 bases in the middle.

V and J are TRBV21-1 and TRBJ1-6. TRBV21-1 is a documented pseudogene. The CDR3 is 13 residues long. As DNA, the CDR3 is TGTGCCGGAGAGGATTCCTATAATTCACCCCTCCACTTT. Encoded protein: CAGEDSYNSPLHF.

The chain joins TRBV7-9 to TRBJ2-1; TRBD2 agrees at 7 bases. The V gene end was trimmed by 1 base and the J gene end by 8 bases; junction bases not matched to a gene: 5. CDR3 size: 14 residues. CDR1 is SEHNR, CDR2 FQNEAQ, per germline (reference sequence). CDR3 residues: CASSLGLAPYEQFF. The CDR3, as DNA: TGTGCCAGCAGCTTAGGACTAGCCCCATATGAGCAGTTCTTC.